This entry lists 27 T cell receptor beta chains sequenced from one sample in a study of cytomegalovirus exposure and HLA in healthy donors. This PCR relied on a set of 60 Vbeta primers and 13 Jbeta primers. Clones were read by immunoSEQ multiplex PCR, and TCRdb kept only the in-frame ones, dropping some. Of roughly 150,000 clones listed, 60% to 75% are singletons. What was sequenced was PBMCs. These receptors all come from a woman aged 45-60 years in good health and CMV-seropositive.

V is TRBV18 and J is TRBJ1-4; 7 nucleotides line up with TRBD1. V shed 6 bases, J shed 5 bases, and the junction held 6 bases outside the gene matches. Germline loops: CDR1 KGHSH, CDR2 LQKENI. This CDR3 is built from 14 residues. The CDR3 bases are TGTGCCAGCTCCCACGGGACAGTGAATGAAAAACTGTTTTTT. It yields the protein CASSHGTVNEKLFF. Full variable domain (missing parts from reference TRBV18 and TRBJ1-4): NAGVMQNPRHLVRRRGQEARLRCSPMKGHSHVYWYRQLPEEGLKFMVYLQKENIIDESGMPKERFSAEFPKEGPSILRIQQVVRGDSAAYFCASSHGTVNEKLFFGSGTQLSVL.

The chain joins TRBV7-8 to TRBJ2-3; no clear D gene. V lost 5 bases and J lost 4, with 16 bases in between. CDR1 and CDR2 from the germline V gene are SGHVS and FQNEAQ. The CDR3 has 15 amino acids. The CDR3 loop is CASSHVYSPPDTQYF. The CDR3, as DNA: TGTGCCAGCAGCCACGTATACTCCCCACCAGATACGCAGTATTTT. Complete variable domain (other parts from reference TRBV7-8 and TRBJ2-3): GAGVSQSPRYKVAKRGQDVALRCDPISGHVSLFWYQQALGQGPEFLTYFQNEAQLDKSGLPSDRFFAERPEGSVSTLKIQRTQQEDSAVYLCASSHVYSPPDTQYFGPGTRLTVL.

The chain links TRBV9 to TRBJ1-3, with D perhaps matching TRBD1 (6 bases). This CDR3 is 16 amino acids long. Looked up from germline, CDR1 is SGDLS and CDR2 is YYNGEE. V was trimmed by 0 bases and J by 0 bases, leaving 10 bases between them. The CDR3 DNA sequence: TGTGCCAGCAGCGTAGACCAGGGGTTCTCTGGAAACACCATATATTTT. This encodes CASSVDQGFSGNTIYF.

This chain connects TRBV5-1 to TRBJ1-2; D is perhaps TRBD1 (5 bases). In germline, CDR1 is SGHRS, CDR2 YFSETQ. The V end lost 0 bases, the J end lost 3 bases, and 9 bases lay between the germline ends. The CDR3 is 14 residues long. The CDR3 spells CASSLDRTDYGYTF. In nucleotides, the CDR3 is TGCGCCAGCAGCTTGGACAGGACGGACTATGGCTACACCTTC.

CDR3 amino acids: CSPAPTYDSQPSTDTQYF. CDR3 coding DNA: TGCAGCCCGGCGCCTACTTACGACAGTCAACCTAGCACAGATACGCAGTATTTT. The genes are TRBV29-1 and TRBJ2-3, with D tentatively TRBD1 (5 bases). V was trimmed by 8 bases and J by 0 bases, leaving 27 bases between them. Germline V CDR1 and CDR2: SQVTM, ANQGSEA. The CDR3 is 18 amino acids.

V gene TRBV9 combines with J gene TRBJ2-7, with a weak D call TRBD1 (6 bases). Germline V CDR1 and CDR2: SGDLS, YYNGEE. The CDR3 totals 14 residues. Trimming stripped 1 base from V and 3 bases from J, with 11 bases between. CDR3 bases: TGTGCCAGCAGCGTACGGGACACCGTCTACGAGCAGTACTTC. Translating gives CASSVRDTVYEQYF. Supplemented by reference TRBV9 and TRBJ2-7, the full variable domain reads DSGVTQTPKHLITATGQRVTLRCSPRSGDLSVYWYQQSLDQGLQFLIQYYNGEERAKGNILERFSAQQFPDLHSELNLSSLELGDSALYFCASSVRDTVYEQYFGPGTRLTVT.

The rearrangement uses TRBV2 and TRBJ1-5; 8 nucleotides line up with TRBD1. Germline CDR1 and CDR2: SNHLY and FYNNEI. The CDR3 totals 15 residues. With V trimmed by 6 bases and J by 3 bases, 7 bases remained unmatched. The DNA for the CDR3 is TGTGCCAGCAGAGTGGGGACAGGACTCAATCAGCCCCAGCATTTT. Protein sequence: CASRVGTGLNQPQHF.

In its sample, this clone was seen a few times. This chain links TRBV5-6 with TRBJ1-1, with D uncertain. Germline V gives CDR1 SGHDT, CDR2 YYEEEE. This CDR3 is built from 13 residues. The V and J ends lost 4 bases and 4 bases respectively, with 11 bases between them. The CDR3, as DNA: TGTGCCAGCAGCAACGTATGGGCCACTGAAGCTTTCTTT. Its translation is CASSNVWATEAFF.

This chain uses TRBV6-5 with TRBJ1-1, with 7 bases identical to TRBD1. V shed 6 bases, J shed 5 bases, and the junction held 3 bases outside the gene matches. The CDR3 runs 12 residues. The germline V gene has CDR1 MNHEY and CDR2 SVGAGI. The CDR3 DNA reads TGTGCCAGCAGCGCAGGGGGAACTGAAGCTTTCTTT. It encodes CASSAGGTEAFF.

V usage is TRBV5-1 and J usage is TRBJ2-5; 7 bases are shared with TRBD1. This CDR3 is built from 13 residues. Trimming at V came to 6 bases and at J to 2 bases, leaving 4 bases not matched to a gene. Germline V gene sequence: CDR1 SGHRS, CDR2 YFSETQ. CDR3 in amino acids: CASNQGQQETQYF. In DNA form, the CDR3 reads TGCGCCAGCAACCAGGGACAGCAAGAGACCCAGTACTTC.

As DNA, the CDR3 is TGCAGCGTTGGGGGCGGGGGGGCAGCAGATACGCAGTATTTT. This translates into CSVGGGGAADTQYF. The chain joins TRBV29-1 to TRBJ2-3, with 9 bases matching TRBD2. CDR3 length: 14 amino acids. CDR1 and CDR2 from the germline V gene are SQVTM and ANQGSEA. Losses at the gene ends were 4 bases for V and 4 bases for J; bases not matched to a gene: 6.

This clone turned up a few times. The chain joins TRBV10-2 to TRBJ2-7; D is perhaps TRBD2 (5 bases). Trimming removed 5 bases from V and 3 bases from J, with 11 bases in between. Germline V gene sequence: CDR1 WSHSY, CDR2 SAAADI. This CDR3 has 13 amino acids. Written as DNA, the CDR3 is TGCGCCAGCAGTTTGACTAAAAGCTACGAGCAGTACTTC. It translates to CASSLTKSYEQYF.

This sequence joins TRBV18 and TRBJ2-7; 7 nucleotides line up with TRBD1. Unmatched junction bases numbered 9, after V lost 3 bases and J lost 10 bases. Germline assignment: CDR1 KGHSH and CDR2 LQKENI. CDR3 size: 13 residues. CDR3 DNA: TGTGCCAGCTCACCCTACGACAGGGCTAAACAGTACTTC. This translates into CASSPYDRAKQYF. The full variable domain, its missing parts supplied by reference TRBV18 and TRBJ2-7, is NAGVMQNPRHLVRRRGQEARLRCSPMKGHSHVYWYRQLPEEGLKFMVYLQKENIIDESGMPKERFSAEFPKEGPSILRIQQVVRGDSAAYFCASSPYDRAKQYFGPGTRLTVT.

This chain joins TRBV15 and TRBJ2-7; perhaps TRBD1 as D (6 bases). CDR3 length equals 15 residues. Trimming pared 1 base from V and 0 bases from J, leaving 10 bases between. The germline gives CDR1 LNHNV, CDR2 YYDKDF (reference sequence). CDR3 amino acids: CATSRGGTNSYEQYF. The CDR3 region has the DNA TGTGCCACCAGCAGAGGAGGGACAAACTCCTACGAGCAGTACTTC. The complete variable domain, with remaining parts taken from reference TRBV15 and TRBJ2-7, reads DAMVIQNPRYQVTQFGKPVTLSCSQTLNHNVMYWYQQKSSQAPKLLFHYYDKDFNNEADTPDNFQSRRPNTSFCFLDIRSPGLGDTAMYLCATSRGGTNSYEQYFGPGTRLTVT.

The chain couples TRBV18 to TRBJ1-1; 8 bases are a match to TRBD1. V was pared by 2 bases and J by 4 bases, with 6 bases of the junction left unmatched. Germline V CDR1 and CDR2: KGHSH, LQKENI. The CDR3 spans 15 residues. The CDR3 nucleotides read TGTGCCAGCTCACCAATGACAGGGGTAGGCACTGAAGCTTTCTTT. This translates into CASSPMTGVGTEAFF.

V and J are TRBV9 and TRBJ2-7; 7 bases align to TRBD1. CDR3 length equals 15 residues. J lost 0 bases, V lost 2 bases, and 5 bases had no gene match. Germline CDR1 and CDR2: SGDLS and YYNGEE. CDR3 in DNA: TGTGCCAGCAGCGTGGGGACAGCTAGCTCCTACGAGCAGTACTTC. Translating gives CASSVGTASSYEQYF.

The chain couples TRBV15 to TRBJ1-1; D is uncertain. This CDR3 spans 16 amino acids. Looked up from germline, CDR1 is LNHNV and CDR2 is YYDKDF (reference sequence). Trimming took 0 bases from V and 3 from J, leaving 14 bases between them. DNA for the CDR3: TGTGCCACCAGCAGAGATCTAGGTTTATCGGACACTGAAGCTTTCTTT. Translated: CATSRDLGLSDTEAFF.

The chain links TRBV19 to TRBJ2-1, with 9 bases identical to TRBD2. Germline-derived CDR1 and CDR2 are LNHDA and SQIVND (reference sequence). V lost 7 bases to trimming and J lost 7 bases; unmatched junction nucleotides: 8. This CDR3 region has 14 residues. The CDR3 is CASMGGGAWNEQFF. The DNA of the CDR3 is TGTGCCAGTATGGGCGGGGGGGCCTGGAATGAGCAGTTCTTC.

DNA of the CDR3: TGTGCCAGCAGCGTAGTCGACAGGGGATCTGCTTTCTTT. Amino acid sequence: CASSVVDRGSAFF. The chain couples TRBV9 to TRBJ1-1, with 8 positions matching TRBD1. Per the germline V gene, CDR1 is SGDLS and CDR2 is YYNGEE. The V gene end was trimmed by 0 bases and the J gene end by 11 bases; junction bases not matched to a gene: 6. This CDR3 is 13 amino acids long.

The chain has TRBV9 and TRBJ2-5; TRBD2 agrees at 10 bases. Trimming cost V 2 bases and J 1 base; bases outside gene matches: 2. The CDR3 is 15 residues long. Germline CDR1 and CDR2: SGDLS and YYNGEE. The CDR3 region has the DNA TGTGCCAGCAGCGTCTCTAGCGGGGGCCAAGAGACCCAGTACTTC. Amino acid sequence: CASSVSSGGQETQYF.

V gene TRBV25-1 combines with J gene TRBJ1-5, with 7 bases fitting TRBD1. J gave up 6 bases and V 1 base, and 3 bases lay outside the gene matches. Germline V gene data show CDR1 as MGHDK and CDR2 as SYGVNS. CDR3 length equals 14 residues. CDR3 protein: CASSEFQGGQPQHF. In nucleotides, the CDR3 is TGTGCCAGCAGTGAATTCCAGGGGGGTCAGCCCCAGCATTTT.

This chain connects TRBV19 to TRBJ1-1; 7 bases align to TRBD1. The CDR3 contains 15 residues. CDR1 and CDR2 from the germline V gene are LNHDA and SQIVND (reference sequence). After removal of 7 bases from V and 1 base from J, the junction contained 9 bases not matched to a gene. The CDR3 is CASTRGQRGNTEAFF. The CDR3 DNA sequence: TGTGCCAGTACTAGGGGGCAAAGAGGGAACACTGAAGCTTTCTTT.

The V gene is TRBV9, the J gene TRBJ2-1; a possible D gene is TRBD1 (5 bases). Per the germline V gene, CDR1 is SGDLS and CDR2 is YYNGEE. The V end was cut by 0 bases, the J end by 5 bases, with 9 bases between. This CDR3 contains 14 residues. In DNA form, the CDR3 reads TGTGCCAGCAGCGTAGGAGGCAGGGACAATGAGCAGTTCTTC. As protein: CASSVGGRDNEQFF.

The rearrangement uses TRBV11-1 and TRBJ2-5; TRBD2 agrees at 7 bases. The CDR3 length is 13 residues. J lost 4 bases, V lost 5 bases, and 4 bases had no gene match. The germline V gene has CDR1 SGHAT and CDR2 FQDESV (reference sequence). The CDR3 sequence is CASSPGLGETQYF. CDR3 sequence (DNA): TGTGCCAGCAGCCCTGGACTAGGAGAGACCCAGTACTTC.

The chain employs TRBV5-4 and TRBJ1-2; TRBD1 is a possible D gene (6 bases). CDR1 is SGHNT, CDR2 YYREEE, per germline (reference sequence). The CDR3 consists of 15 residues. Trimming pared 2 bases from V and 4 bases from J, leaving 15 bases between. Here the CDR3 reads CASSFVDSATYGYTF. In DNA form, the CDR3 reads TGTGCCAGCAGCTTCGTGGACAGTGCCACCTATGGCTACACCTTC. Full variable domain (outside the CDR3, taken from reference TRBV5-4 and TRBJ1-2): ETGVTQSPTHLIKTRGQQVTLRCSSQSGHNTVSWYQQALGQGPQFIFQYYREEENGRGNFPPRFSGLQFPNYSSELNVNALELDDSALYLCASSFVDSATYGYTFGSGTRLTVV.

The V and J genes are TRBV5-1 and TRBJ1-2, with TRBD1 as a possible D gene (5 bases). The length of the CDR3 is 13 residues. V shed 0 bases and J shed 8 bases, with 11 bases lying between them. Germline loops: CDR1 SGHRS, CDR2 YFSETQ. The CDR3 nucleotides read TGCGCCAGCAGCTTGGGGCAGGGCCTCGGCTACACCTTC. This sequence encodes CASSLGQGLGYTF.

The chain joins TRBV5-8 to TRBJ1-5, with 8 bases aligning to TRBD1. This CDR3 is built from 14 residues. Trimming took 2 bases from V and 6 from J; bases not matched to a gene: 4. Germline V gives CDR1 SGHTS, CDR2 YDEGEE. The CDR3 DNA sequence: TGTGCCAGCAGCTTATGGCAGGGGGCTCAGCCCCAGCATTTT. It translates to CASSLWQGAQPQHF.